What follows describes a single T cell receptor (beta chain). Its antigen is still unknown. At one end, the junction sequence differs from germline, possibly due to a read error. These data are taken from a study of tumor-infiltrating lymphocytes in primary liver carcinoma. Study overall: The study reported T1-T3 N0M0 tumors spanning 4.2 to 10 cm. Study-wide points: It was in tumors, not blood, that the top-250-clone fraction was significantly higher (p = 0.039). Lower overlap was observed for tumor-adjacent and tumor-blood pairs relative to tumor region pairs.

Co-extraction of RNA and DNA was performed on roughly 20-33 mg of unsorted bulk tissue. The study enrolled treatment-naive patients with chronic HBV infection. Synthesis of TCR beta cDNA was carried out from 450 to 500 ng total RNA with a constant-region primer. Researchers made the TCR beta libraries by running three nested multiplex PCR rounds with slightly modified ARM-PCR. A C-beta reverse primer and TRBV1-TRBV30 forward primers served in each of the first two PCR rounds, at 9 to 10 cycles apiece. Each CDR3 protein gets one entry after TCRdb re-called the multiplex PCR reads with MiXCR. The table includes 95,000 to 150,000 distinct CDR3 sequences, under 70% detected once. This CDR3 has 13 residues. Germline assignment: CDR1 SQVTM and CDR2 ANQGSEA.

Sequencing was performed on tumor-adjacent normal liver tissue. The TCR was taken from a woman in her sixties with primary liver carcinoma and hepatitis B virus infection. The chain combines TRBV29-1 with TRBJ2-2; weak D call: TRBD2 (6 bases). CDR3 sequence (DNA): TGCAGCGTTGAACAGAGGAACACCGGGGGGCTGTTTTTT. Its translation is CSVEQRNTGGLFF.